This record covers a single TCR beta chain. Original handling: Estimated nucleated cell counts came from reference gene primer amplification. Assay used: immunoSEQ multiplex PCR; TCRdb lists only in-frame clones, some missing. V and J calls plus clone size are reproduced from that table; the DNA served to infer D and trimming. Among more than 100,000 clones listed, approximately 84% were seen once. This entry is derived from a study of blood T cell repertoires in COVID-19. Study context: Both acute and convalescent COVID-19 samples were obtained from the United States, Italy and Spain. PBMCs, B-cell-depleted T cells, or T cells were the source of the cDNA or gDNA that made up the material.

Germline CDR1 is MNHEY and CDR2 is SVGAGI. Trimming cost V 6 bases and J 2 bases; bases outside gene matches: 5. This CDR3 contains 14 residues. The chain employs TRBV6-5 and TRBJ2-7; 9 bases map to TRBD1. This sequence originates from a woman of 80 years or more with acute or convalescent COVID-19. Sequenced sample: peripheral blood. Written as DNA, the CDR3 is TGTGCCAGCAGCGGGGGACAGGGAACCTACGAGCAGTACTTC. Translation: CASSGGQGTYEQYF.